The 30 T cell receptor beta chains reported below all come from one sample, sequenced in a study of tissue T cells after allogeneic stem cell transplantation. Sequencing was performed with immunoSEQ multiplex PCR; in TCRdb, only in-frame clones are kept and a portion is missing. The data contain some 5,000 clones, roughly 50% of them seen just once; the ten biggest clones take up 9% to 12%. The time point is: mouse harvest day 7 after allogeneic transplant. Mouse grafts combined 10^7 T-cell-depleted bone marrow cells with 10^6 splenic CD5+ T cells. Sequencing was carried out using gut tissue. All receptors come from a female BALB/c mouse given C57BL/6 T cells with graft-versus-host disease after an allogeneic hematopoietic cell transplant.

This clone was picked up a small number of times. Genes here carry mouse names. The CDR3 sequence: CASGERGRAETLYF. The sequenced part of the CDR3 DNA is TGTGCCAGCGGTGAGAGGGGGCGAGCAGAAACGCTGTAT. J is TRBJ2-3 and V is TRBV13-2; tentative D call: TRBD1 (7 bases). The read stops 1 residue short of the end of the CDR3; the missing end is completed from the germline J gene. Germline V CDR1 and CDR2: NNHNN, SYGAGS (reference sequence). The CDR3 length is 14 residues. Between the trimmed V and J ends, which lost 2 bases and 3 bases, there was a span of 10 bases.

This clone was observed a single time. Gene labels here are mouse ones. The CDR3 sequence: CSSSHRVNQDTQYF. The part of the CDR3 DNA that was read is TGCTCCAGCAGTCACAGGGTTAACCAAGACACCCAGTAC. The chain links TRBV23 to TRBJ2-5; the D call in the table, TRBD1, was not verified against the DNA. Coverage ceases 1 residue before the CDR3 finishes, and the germline J gene fills in the end. This CDR3 has 14 residues. The germline V gene has CDR1 KGHTA and CDR2 FQNQQP.

A remark on this clone: The gene symbols are mouse symbols. The sequence runs out 1 residue before the end of the CDR3; the remainder is reconstructed from the germline J gene. The V call is TRBV5, the J call TRBJ2-7, with D uncertain. CDR1 and CDR2 (germline): LGHNA, YNLKQL (reference sequence). The CDR3 contains 11 residues. V lost 2 bases and J 1 base, leaving 0 bases between the germline ends. The DNA read from the CDR3 is TGTGCCAGCAGCCAATCCTATGAACAGTAC. Translated: CASSQSYEQY. The CDR3 in full is CASSQSYEQYF.

As for this clone: Mouse gene names and germline throughout. Read coverage stops 1 residue before the CDR3 terminus; the germline J gene supplies the remainder. The V gene is TRBV15, the J gene TRBJ2-4; D perhaps matches TRBD1 (5 bases). Germline V gene data show CDR1 as SGHND and CDR2 as FRSKSL. Trimming cost V 6 bases and J 2 bases, with 9 bases left between them. This CDR3 comprises 13 residues. The CDR3 sequence is CASSRTYQNTLYF. The DNA read from the CDR3 is TGTGCCAGCAGCCGGACATATCAAAACACCTTGTAC.

Remarks on this clone: All gene names here are mouse names. The read terminates 1 residue before the CDR3 end, so the remaining end is supplied by the germline J gene. The chain has TRBV4 and TRBJ2-7, with 8 bases aligning to TRBD2. CDR3 size: 13 residues. V lost 5 bases, J lost 4 bases, and 4 bases stayed unmatched. CDR1 and CDR2 from the germline V gene are LGHDT and YNNKQL (reference sequence). CDR3 in amino acids: CASSPDWEYEQYF. The covered CDR3 bases are TGTGCCAGCAGCCCGGACTGGGAGTATGAACAGTAC.

Comments on this clone: Any gene name here is a mouse gene name. The read ends 1 residue before the CDR3 terminus; that terminus is restored from the germline J gene. J is TRBJ1-1 and V is TRBV24; 10 bases are a match to TRBD1. J lost 1 base, V lost 4 bases, and 6 bases had no gene match. The CDR3 has 16 residues. CDR1 and CDR2 (germline): KGHTA, FRNEEI. Incomplete CDR3 DNA: TGTGCCAGCAGTCCACCGGGACAGGGGAGAAACACAGAAGTCTTC. This encodes CASSPPGQGRNTEVF. From start to end, the CDR3 is CASSPPGQGRNTEVFF.

By proportion, this clone is medium-sized. Gene names follow the mouse nomenclature. The observed sequence ends 1 residue before the CDR3 terminus, with the missing tail filled in from the germline J gene. The chain uses TRBV12-1 and TRBJ2-2, with TRBD1 identical over 8 bases. This CDR3 comprises 16 residues. J was trimmed by 0 bases and V by 0 bases; bases with no gene match: 2. Germline V lookup: CDR1 SGHSN, CDR2 HYEKVE. Here the CDR3 reads CASSLVRGPNTGQLYF. The sequenced part of the CDR3 DNA is TGTGCCAGCTCTCTCGTCAGGGGGCCAAACACCGGGCAGCTCTAC.

In the case of this clone: The listed genes are named as in mouse. The CDR3 region is CASSLSQNTLYF. The sequenced CDR3 bases are TGTGCCAGCAGTCTTAGTCAAAACACCTTGTAC. The rearrangement uses TRBV26 and TRBJ2-4, with no clear D. The read gets to within 1 residue of the CDR3 end, and the germline J gene fills in the rest. This CDR3 spans 12 amino acids. V lost 3 bases and J lost 0, with 1 base in between. The germline gives CDR1 KGHPV, CDR2 FQNQEV (reference sequence).

This clone was recorded a few times. Here the gene names and germline are mouse. CDR3 DNA, as far as it was read: TGTGCCAGCAGCTCAAGGGACTGGGGGGGCTATGAACAGTAC. Its protein is CASSSRDWGGYEQY. The whole CDR3 protein reads CASSSRDWGGYEQYF. The genes are TRBV3 and TRBJ2-7; 13 bases are shared with TRBD2. From the germline J gene comes the end of the CDR3, since the read stops 1 residue before it. Per the germline V gene, CDR1 is SNHLY and CDR2 is FYNGKV (reference sequence). This CDR3 region has 15 residues. The trim removed 4 bases at V and 3 bases at J, leaving 3 bases unmatched.

Points on this clone: Genes here carry mouse names. From the germline J gene comes the end of the CDR3, since the read stops 1 residue before it. Other DNA sequences in this specimen translate into the identical CDR3. The chain has TRBV26 and TRBJ2-4; the D gene could be TRBD1 or TRBD2 (6 bases each). This CDR3 is built from 14 residues. Germline CDR1 and CDR2: KGHPV and FQNQEV (reference sequence). V gave up 2 bases and J gave up 3 bases, with 9 bases separating them. The CDR3 here is CASSLGGGQNTLYF. Incomplete CDR3 DNA: TGTGCCAGCAGTCTGGGGGGCGGGCAAAACACCTTGTAC.

By proportion, this clone is medium-sized. The genes and germline here are from mouse. With the read ending 1 residue before the CDR3 end, the germline J gene is used to fill in that end. This chain joins TRBV29 and TRBJ1-4; TRBD1 matches 11 bases. Trimming at V came to 5 bases and at J to 1 base, leaving 3 bases not matched to a gene. The CDR3 consists of 16 residues. Germline V gene sequence: CDR1 MSHET, CDR2 SYDVDS. CDR3 loop: CASSPGTGGSNERLFF. The sequenced CDR3 bases are TGTGCTAGCAGTCCCGGGACAGGGGGTTCCAACGAAAGATTATTT.

Only a few counts were recorded for this clone. Gene and germline names: mouse. The read finishes 1 residue shy of the CDR3 end, and the germline J gene is used to complete it. This rearrangement joins TRBV26 to TRBJ2-7; D is unresolved. Per germline, CDR1 KGHPV and CDR2 FQNQEV (reference sequence). V was clipped by 1 base and J by 0 bases, with 4 bases between them. The CDR3 runs 13 residues. The chain's CDR3 is CASSLYVSYEQYF. CDR3 bases read: TGTGCCAGCAGTCTGTATGTCTCCTATGAACAGTAC.

In this sample, this clone turned up a few times. The gene symbols are mouse symbols. The observed sequence ends 1 residue before the CDR3 terminus, with the missing tail filled in from the germline J gene. The chain couples TRBV12-1 to TRBJ2-7; 7 nucleotides align to TRBD2. The CDR3 is made up of 13 amino acids. With V trimmed by 0 bases and J by 3 bases, 1 base remained unmatched. Germline assignment: CDR1 SGHSN and CDR2 HYEKVE. CDR3 amino acids: CASSLVGGYEQYF. The covered CDR3 bases are TGTGCCAGCTCTCTCGTGGGGGGCTATGAACAGTAC. Drawing the rest from reference TRBV12-1 and TRBJ2-7, the complete variable domain is DSGVVQSPRHIIKEKGGRSVLTCIPISGHSNVVWYQQTLGKELKFLIQHYEKVERDKGFLPSRFSVQQFDDYHSEMNMSALELEDSAMYFCASSLVGGYEQYFGPGTRLTVL.

Details on this clone: The DNA is left out, because the CDR3 cannot be placed on it with certainty; the CDR3 is given as TCRdb lists it. Any gene name here is a mouse gene name. This chain links TRBV23 with TRBJ2-5; the table's D call TRBD2 went unverified against the DNA. The CDR3 is made up of 14 amino acids, end residues included. Per the germline V gene, CDR1 is KGHTA and CDR2 is FQNQQP. The CDR3 region is CSSSQDWGGGTQYF.

This clone was seen only a few times. The gene names given are mouse names. The observed sequence ends 1 residue before the CDR3 terminus, with the missing tail filled in from the germline J gene. V usage is TRBV1 and J usage is TRBJ1-4, with TRBD1 matching over 7 bases. This CDR3 comprises 15 residues. V trimming: 2 bases; J trimming: 3 bases; junction bases outside the gene matches: 3. CDR1 NSQYPW and CDR2 LRSPGD come from the germline V gene (reference sequence). The CDR3 sequence: CTCSARTGPNERLFF. CDR3 DNA (partial): TGCACCTGCAGTGCAAGGACAGGCCCCAACGAAAGATTATTT.

In this sample, this clone turned up a few times. Mouse gene names and germline throughout. The sequenced fragment ends 1 residue before the CDR3 boundary, so the rest is inferred from the germline J gene. V and J are TRBV12-1 and TRBJ2-2; 8 positions match TRBD2. The V gene end was trimmed by 0 bases and the J gene end by 0 bases; junction bases not matched to a gene: 2. The CDR3 covers 16 residues. CDR1 is SGHSN, CDR2 HYEKVE, per germline. The CDR3 spells CASSLDWGTNTGQLYF. Partial CDR3 DNA: TGTGCCAGCTCTCTCGACTGGGGAACAAACACCGGGCAGCTCTAC.

Worth noting for this clone: The genes are named according to mouse. The missing CDR3 end, 1 residue past where the read stops, is filled in from the germline J gene. V is TRBV3 and J is TRBJ2-5, with 7 bases lining up with TRBD2. This CDR3 region has 14 residues. The V and J ends lost 1 base and 3 bases, in that order; junction bases with no gene match: 1. Germline CDR1 reads SNHLY; CDR2 reads FYNGKV (reference sequence). The CDR3 region is CASSLGWGQDTQYF. CDR3 bases read: TGTGCCAGCAGCTTAGGCTGGGGGCAAGACACCCAGTAC.

This clone has a handful of counts. Gene names are mouse gene names. The CDR3 protein is CASSGRLGGREQYF. The covered CDR3 bases are TGTGCCAGCAGCGGTCGACTGGGGGGGCGAGAACAGTAC. V usage is TRBV3 and J usage is TRBJ2-7; 12 bases align to TRBD2. Read coverage stops 1 residue before the CDR3 terminus; the germline J gene supplies the remainder. V lost 5 bases to trimming and J lost 7 bases; unmatched junction nucleotides: 6. Germline V CDR1 and CDR2: SNHLY, FYNGKV (reference sequence). This CDR3 contains 14 residues. Together with reference TRBV3 and TRBJ2-7, the CDR3 gives the full variable domain: GPKVLQIPSHQIIDMGQMVTLNCDPVSNHLYFYWYKQILGQQMEFLVNFYNGKVMEKSKLFKDQFSVERPDGSYFTLKIQPTALEDSAVYFCASSGRLGGREQYFGPGTRLTVL.

The sample holds a few counts of this clone. Gene names are the mouse ones. Incomplete CDR3 DNA: TGTGCAAGCAGCAACACTGGAAATACGCTCTAT. It is translated as CASSNTGNTLY. The whole CDR3 is CASSNTGNTLYF. This chain uses TRBV16 with TRBJ1-3, with unresolved D. From the germline J gene comes the end of the CDR3, since the read stops 1 residue before it. The CDR3 spans 12 residues. The V and J ends lost 5 bases and 2 bases respectively, with 4 bases between them. Germline V gene sequence: CDR1 SGHSA, CDR2 FRNQAP.

This clone rates as medium-sized. Mouse germline and gene names are used. Read coverage stops 1 residue before the CDR3 terminus; the germline J gene supplies the remainder. The rearrangement joins TRBV24 to TRBJ2-7, with 12 positions matching TRBD2. V lost 3 bases to trimming and J lost 7 bases; unmatched junction nucleotides: 7. The CDR3 contains 15 residues. In germline, CDR1 is KGHTA, CDR2 FRNEEI. CDR3 DNA (partial): TGTGCCAGCAGTCTCCGACTGGGGGGGCGCGAGGAACAGTAC. It yields the protein CASSLRLGGREEQY. The full CDR3 reads CASSLRLGGREEQYF.

As concerns this clone: Gene names are the mouse ones. From the germline J gene comes the end of the CDR3, since the read stops 1 residue before it. This chain connects TRBV31 to TRBJ2-5, with 12 nucleotides matching TRBD2. V lost 3 bases to trimming and J lost 2 bases; unmatched junction nucleotides: 6. This CDR3 has 16 amino acids. CDR1 and CDR2 from the germline V gene are GKSSPN and SITVG. CDR3 DNA (partial): TGTGCCTGGAGCCTTGGGACTGGGGGGCGCCAAGACACCCAGTAC. Its protein is CAWSLGTGGRQDTQY. The entire CDR3 sequence reads CAWSLGTGGRQDTQYF.

There are a few counts of this clone. Genes and germline are mouse. The missing CDR3 end, 1 residue past where the read stops, is filled in from the germline J gene. The chain combines TRBV1 with TRBJ2-7; D may be TRBD1 (5 bases). V shed 6 bases and J shed 2 bases, with 11 bases lying between them. The CDR3 has 13 amino acids. Germline assignment: CDR1 NSQYPW and CDR2 LRSPGD (reference sequence). The covered CDR3 bases are TGCACCTGCAGCTCCGGACAAGCCTATGAACAGTAC. It translates to CTCSSGQAYEQY. From start to end, the CDR3 is CTCSSGQAYEQYF.

In the case of this clone: These gene names are mouse names. CDR3 DNA (partial): TGTGCCAGCAGCTTAAGACAGGGAAACTCCGACTACACC. Translated: CASSLRQGNSDYT. The complete CDR3 reads CASSLRQGNSDYTF. The chain employs TRBV3 and TRBJ1-2; TRBD1 matches 7 bases. The read falls 1 residue short of the CDR3 end, and the missing part is taken from the germline J gene. The CDR3 is 14 residues long. In germline, CDR1 is SNHLY, CDR2 FYNGKV (reference sequence). With V trimmed by 2 bases and J by 1 base, 1 base remained unmatched.

A remark on this clone: Gene names and germline refer to mouse. Sequencing ends 1 residue short of the CDR3 end; the germline J gene provides the rest. V usage is TRBV3 and J usage is TRBJ2-7; D is uncertain. V was pared by 1 base and J by 1 base, with 5 bases between. The CDR3 is 13 amino acids. Germline CDR1 is SNHLY and CDR2 is FYNGKV (reference sequence). CDR3 DNA (partial): TGTGCCAGCAGCTTAGGGGGTTCCTATGAACAGTAC. This sequence encodes CASSLGGSYEQY. The entire CDR3 sequence reads CASSLGGSYEQYF.

This clone is medium-sized. Mouse gene names and germline throughout. Read sequence stops 1 residue before the CDR3 end, and the germline J gene provides the missing end. The chain is built from TRBV16 and TRBJ1-2; 9 positions match TRBD1. V trimming: 5 bases; J trimming: 0 bases; junction bases outside the gene matches: 4. The CDR3 runs 15 residues. The germline V gene has CDR1 SGHSA and CDR2 FRNQAP. The CDR3: CASSTRQGANSDYTF. The part of the CDR3 DNA that was read is TGTGCAAGCAGCACCCGACAGGGGGCAAACTCCGACTACACC.

This clone turned up a few times. The listed genes are named as in mouse. The missing CDR3 end, 1 residue past where the read stops, is filled in from the germline J gene. The genes are TRBV3 and TRBJ2-4, with TRBD2 matching 8 bases. CDR1 and CDR2 from the germline V gene are SNHLY and FYNGKV (reference sequence). This CDR3 is built from 14 residues. The V gene end was trimmed by 5 bases and the J gene end by 4 bases; junction bases not matched to a gene: 5. The CDR3 sequence: CASSPRWGENTLYF. Partial CDR3 DNA: TGTGCCAGCAGCCCTCGCTGGGGGGAAAACACCTTGTAC.

On this clone: Gene names are the mouse ones. From the germline J gene comes the end of the CDR3, since the read stops 1 residue before it. The rearrangement joins TRBV16 to TRBJ1-1, with D perhaps TRBD1 (6 bases). Germline assignment: CDR1 SGHSA and CDR2 FRNQAP. Deletions cut 1 base from V and 1 base from J, with 7 bases between. This CDR3 comprises 14 residues. This CDR3 is CASSLGGQNTEVFF. Partial CDR3 DNA: TGTGCAAGCAGCTTAGGGGGACAAAACACAGAAGTCTTC.

On this clone itself: Each gene name is a mouse one. Here the CDR3 reads CASSLDRYAETLYF. The CDR3 DNA, read in part, is TGTGCCAGCAGTCTTGACAGATATGCAGAAACGCTGTAT. The genes are TRBV26 and TRBJ2-3; possible D gene TRBD1, 5 bases. The read terminates 1 residue before the CDR3 end, so the remaining end is supplied by the germline J gene. Germline CDR1 is KGHPV and CDR2 is FQNQEV (reference sequence). V dropped 3 bases and J dropped 2 bases, with 9 bases sitting between them. The CDR3 is 14 residues long.

This clone occurred a few times. Gene names are the mouse ones. The read falls 1 residue short of the CDR3 end, and the missing part is taken from the germline J gene. The chain recombines TRBV3 with TRBJ2-3; perhaps TRBD2 as D (8 bases). V lost 5 bases to trimming and J lost 3 bases, with 12 bases between them. This CDR3 comprises 14 residues. The germline V gene encodes CDR1 SNHLY and CDR2 FYNGKV (reference sequence). The CDR3 sequence is CASSPRGGAETLYF. The covered CDR3 bases are TGTGCCAGCAGCCCCAGGGGGGGCGCAGAAACGCTGTAT.

Comments on this clone: Gene labels here are mouse ones. The read terminates 1 residue before the CDR3 end, so the remaining end is supplied by the germline J gene. The J gene is TRBJ2-5, the V gene TRBV26, with TRBD1 matching 8 bases. Germline V gives CDR1 KGHPV, CDR2 FQNQEV (reference sequence). V dropped 4 bases and J dropped 5; count of bases not matched to a gene: 2. This CDR3 is built from 13 residues. The CDR3: CASSRRGRDTQYF. Partial CDR3 DNA: TGTGCCAGCAGTCGCAGGGGGCGAGACACCCAGTAC.